The clone carrying this T cell receptor (beta chain) showed up just a few times. As originally analysed: The authors estimated nucleated cell counts from reference gene primer amplification. Only in-frame clones appear in the TCRdb table, and some are missing; sequencing was by immunoSEQ multiplex PCR. V and J calls and clone size are copied from that table; D and trimming were computed from the DNA. The sample has some 130,000 clones, 70% to 85% seen once; the top ten hold approximately 3.6%. The sample belongs to a study of blood T cell repertoires in COVID-19. This CDR3 has 16 residues. The germline CDR1 and CDR2 sequences are SGHRS and YFSETQ. V dropped 4 bases and J dropped 0 bases, with 14 bases sitting between them.

The TCR was taken from a man in his 60s with acute or convalescent COVID-19. The sample consisted of peripheral blood. The rearrangement uses TRBV5-1 and TRBJ1-3; D perhaps matches TRBD1 (5 bases). The CDR3 DNA sequence: TGCGCCAGCAGCACGGGTGGGGCAGTCTCTGGAAACACCATATATTTT. Its protein is CASSTGGAVSGNTIYF. The variable domain in full, with the rest retrieved from reference TRBV5-1 and TRBJ1-3, is KAGVTQTPRYLIKTRGQQVTLSCSPISGHRSVSWYQQTPGQGLQFLFEYFSETQRNKGNFPGRFSGRQFSNSRSEMNVSTLELGDSALYLCASSTGGAVSGNTIYFGEGSWLTVV.